The present T cell receptor (beta chain) was sequenced within a study of spatial heterogeneity in lung cancer. Study at large: Matched bulk RNA-seq provided a T cell module score, and TCR transcript counts in tumor regions correlated strongly with it. On average, each unique TCR and UMI combination appeared more than ten times in raw reads. General observations from the study: The number of expanded tumor alpha and beta chains correlated with mutation number.

Time point noted: sample taken at primary tumor resection. Some 72 TRACERx patients with early, untreated non-small cell lung cancer donated samples. No cells were sorted before sequencing. The whole RNA sequenced was extracted from tumor, nontumor lung or frozen PBMC. TCRdb reprocessed the 5' RACE reads via MiXCR and lists one record per CDR3 protein. Of about 29,000 distinct CDR3 sequences in the sample, roughly 6.6% were seen once. The CDR3 has 17 residues. V was pared by 7 bases and J by 5 bases, with 13 bases of the junction left unmatched. In germline, CDR1 is SGHVS, CDR2 FQNEAQ. This clonotype occurred many times. Its antigen is unknown.

This material consisted of lung tumor tissue, taken at surgery. The J gene is TRBJ2-5, the V gene TRBV7-8; TRBD2 matches at 13 bases. The receptor was derived from a male donor with early-stage non-small cell lung cancer. This CDR3 is CASNPSVTSGGWETQYF. DNA for the CDR3: TGTGCCAGCAACCCCTCCGTGACTAGCGGGGGGTGGGAGACCCAGTACTTC.